This TCR beta chain is from a study of shared clonotypes between healthy human individuals. Libraries were prepared by immunoSEQ multiplex PCR; TCRdb keeps only in-frame clonotypes and omits some of them. This table has approximately 980,000 clones, approximately 76% appearing once. Nashville, Tennessee was home to all donors, who were Caucasian adults. The clonotype originates from a man in his late teens or twenties in good health. The sample comprised memory CD4+ T cells sorted from blood. Subset: CD45RA-negative fraction.

The CDR3 sequence is CASQSLDSYSNYGYTF. As DNA, the CDR3 is TGTGCCAGCCAGTCTCTGGACAGCTACTCTAACTATGGCTACACCTTC. This chain connects TRBV9 to TRBJ1-2; D is perhaps TRBD1 (6 bases). The CDR3 consists of 16 residues. Between the trimmed V and J ends, which lost 7 bases and 0 bases, there was a span of 19 bases. Germline V CDR1 and CDR2: SGDLS, YYNGEE.